The clone carrying this T cell receptor (beta chain) has more than one count but fewer than ten. No antigen is known for it. The sample originates from a study of response to subunit inactivated influenza vaccine. Study-wide results and limits: After each seasonal influenza vaccination, few new T cells are recruited, the authors suggested.

Using its own MiXCR run on the RT-PCR reads, TCRdb lists one record per CDR3 protein. In the table there are around 470,000 distinct CDR3 sequences, approximately 7.3% of which are singletons. CDR1 and CDR2 from the germline V gene are MGHDK and SYGVNS. The CDR3 covers 16 residues. V lost 3 bases and J lost 3, with 15 bases in between. The chain couples TRBV25-1 to TRBJ2-1, with D maybe TRBD1 (6 bases). The TCR sequence derives from a man aged 45-69 years who received an inactivated influenza vaccine. Specimen: PBMCs from blood, collected 23 months after vaccination. The CDR3 DNA sequence: TGTGCCAGCAGTGAGACTTCAGGACAGCACTACAATGAGCAGTTCTTC. Residues: CASSETSGQHYNEQFF.